The 20 T cell receptor beta chains below all came from one sample that was sequenced in a study of blood T cell repertoires in COVID-19. Method: immunoSEQ multiplex PCR; TCRdb's copy keeps in-frame clones and lacks some. The table shows about 210,000 clones, with 65% to 90% occurring only once. The sequenced material came from PBMCs or T cells enriched from blood (not recorded which). The receptors were sampled from a woman aged 45-59 years with acute COVID-19.

J is TRBJ1-3 and V is TRBV7-2; D may be TRBD1 (6 bases). V was shortened by 5 bases and J by 0 bases, with 11 bases between the two germline ends. Germline-derived CDR1 and CDR2 are SGHTA and FQGNSA. The CDR3 has 15 residues. The CDR3 sequence is CASSEGGTSGNTIYF. CDR3 DNA: TGTGCCAGCAGCGAGGGGGGGACCTCTGGAAACACCATATATTTT. Supplemented by reference TRBV7-2 and TRBJ1-3, the full variable domain reads GAGVSQSPSNKVTEKGKDVELRCDPISGHTALYWYRQSLGQGLEFLIYFQGNSAPDKSGLPSDRFSAERTGGSVSTLTIQRTQQEDSAVYLCASSEGGTSGNTIYFGEGSWLTVV.

The J gene is TRBJ1-5, the V gene TRBV19, with no clear D. V was clipped by 5 bases and J by 4 bases, with 6 bases between them. Per germline, CDR1 LNHDA and CDR2 SQIVND (reference sequence). The CDR3 spans 12 residues. CDR3 nucleotides: TGTGCCAGTAGTCAGGTTAATCAGCCCCAGCATTTT. This gives the protein CASSQVNQPQHF.

The chain carries TRBV29-1 and TRBJ1-1; the D gene is possibly TRBD1 (6 bases). Deletions cut 7 bases from V and 1 base from J, with 16 bases between. The CDR3 runs to 14 residues. Germline V lookup: CDR1 SQVTM, CDR2 ANQGSEA. The DNA of the CDR3 is TGCAGCGGCGTAACGACAGGATGGAACACTGAAGCTTTCTTT. Translated: CSGVTTGWNTEAFF. Based on the CDR3 plus reference TRBV29-1 and TRBJ1-1, the full variable domain is SAVISQKPSRDICQRGTSLTIQCQVDSQVTMMFWYRQQPGQSLTLIATANQGSEATYESGFVIDKFPISRPNLTFSTLTVSNMSPEDSSIYLCSGVTTGWNTEAFFGQGTRLTVV.

This clone was detected only once. The chain couples TRBV5-1 to TRBJ2-5, with 7 positions matching TRBD1. This CDR3 has 14 residues. Germline values: CDR1 SGHRS, CDR2 YFSETQ. The V segment lost 4 bases and the J segment 5 bases; nucleotides outside the gene matches: 8. CDR3 bases: TGCGCCAGCAGCAACCGGGACAGCCTGGAGACCCAGTACTTC. Translation: CASSNRDSLETQYF.

The chain uses TRBV3-1 (or the pseudogene TRBV3-2) and TRBJ2-2; D might be TRBD2 (6 bases). Per germline, CDR1 LGHDT and CDR2 YNNKEL (reference sequence). This CDR3 is 16 amino acids long. Trimming left V 3 bases short and J 6 bases short, with 17 bases between. The CDR3 DNA sequence: TGTGCCAGCAGCCATAAGGGTCCGCGGGGTTCCGGGGAGCTGTTTTTT. Protein sequence: CASSHKGPRGSGELFF.

The chain couples TRBV7-6 to TRBJ2-5, with TRBD2 matching over 10 bases. The V gene end was trimmed by 3 bases and the J gene end by 5 bases; junction bases not matched to a gene: 3. CDR3 length: 14 residues. Germline CDR1 is SGHVS and CDR2 is FNYEAQ. The CDR3 reads CASSLTSGRETQYF. The CDR3 DNA reads TGTGCCAGCAGCTTGACTAGCGGGCGCGAGACCCAGTACTTC.

CDR3 loop: CSVSRGVQSGEQYF. In nucleotides, the CDR3 is TGCAGCGTCTCCAGGGGGGTTCAATCCGGCGAGCAGTACTTC. The V call is TRBV29-1, the J call TRBJ2-7; TRBD1 is a possible D gene (7 bases). V was trimmed by 6 bases and J by 6 bases, leaving 21 bases between them. The CDR3 contains 14 residues. The germline V gene encodes CDR1 SQVTM and CDR2 ANQGSEA.

The chain recombines TRBV28 with TRBJ1-2, with 9 bases aligning to TRBD1. The CDR3 is 12 amino acids. V lost 7 bases, J lost 8 bases, and 5 bases stayed unmatched. Germline CDR1 and CDR2: MDHEN and SYDVKM. The CDR3 reads CASITGQGGYTF. CDR3 bases: TGTGCCAGCATTACGGGACAGGGAGGCTACACCTTC.

This clone was detected once. The V and J genes are TRBV28 and TRBJ2-7, with 8 bases identical to TRBD1. CDR1 is MDHEN, CDR2 SYDVKM, per germline. The CDR3 runs 15 residues. With 6 bases clipped from V and 1 base from J, the junction kept 8 bases outside the gene matches. Written as DNA, the CDR3 is TGTGCCAGCAGCCCGACCGGGACAGGTTCCTACGAGCAGTACTTC. Translating it yields CASSPTGTGSYEQYF.

In its sample, this clone was seen a few times. This CDR3 is CASSDWDRGLEQYF. The CDR3 bases are TGTGCCAGCAGTGATTGGGACAGGGGGCTCGAGCAGTACTTC. This chain connects TRBV2 to TRBJ2-7, with 12 bases matching TRBD1. This CDR3 comprises 14 residues. From germline, CDR1 is SNHLY and CDR2 FYNNEI. V lost 3 bases to trimming and J lost 6 bases; unmatched junction nucleotides: 3.

The CDR3 bases are TGTGCCACCAGGGGGACTAGCGGGAGTCTGAATACGCAGTATTTT. Translating gives CATRGTSGSLNTQYF. The chain employs TRBV24-1 and TRBJ2-3; TRBD2 agrees at 14 bases. The CDR3 is 15 amino acids. Germline assignment: CDR1 KGHDR and CDR2 SFDVKD. Germline trimming cut 7 bases from V and 7 bases from J; bases unmatched to any gene: 6.

The V call is TRBV19, the J call TRBJ2-3; 9 positions match TRBD2. CDR1 and CDR2 (germline): LNHDA, SQIVND (reference sequence). The CDR3 is made up of 14 amino acids. J was trimmed by 1 base and V by 6 bases; bases with no gene match: 2. CDR3 in amino acids: CASRAGGGTDTQYF. In nucleotides, the CDR3 is TGTGCCAGTAGAGCGGGGGGAGGCACAGATACGCAGTATTTT.

The chain employs TRBV28 and TRBJ1-3; possible D gene TRBD1, 5 bases. Germline-derived CDR1 and CDR2 are MDHEN and SYDVKM. Deletions cut 2 bases from V and 1 base from J, with 9 bases between. The CDR3 sequence is 15 residues long. The CDR3 region is CASSLHRGSGNTIYF. The DNA for the CDR3 is TGTGCCAGCAGTTTACATAGGGGTTCTGGAAACACCATATATTTT.

V gene TRBV5-4 combines with J gene TRBJ2-7; 9 bases line up with TRBD2. Trimming took 0 bases from V and 7 from J; bases not matched to a gene: 5. Germline CDR1 and CDR2: SGHNT and YYREEE (reference sequence). CDR3 size: 14 residues. The CDR3 is CASSLALAGGEQYF. CDR3 DNA sequence: TGTGCCAGCAGCTTGGCACTAGCGGGCGGGGAGCAGTACTTC. The variable domain in full, with the rest retrieved from reference TRBV5-4 and TRBJ2-7, is ETGVTQSPTHLIKTRGQQVTLRCSSQSGHNTVSWYQQALGQGPQFIFQYYREEENGRGNFPPRFSGLQFPNYSSELNVNALELDDSALYLCASSLALAGGEQYFGPGTRLTVT.

There are a few counts of this clone. V gene TRBV14 combines with J gene TRBJ1-6; TRBD1 matches at 10 bases. The V and J ends lost 4 bases and 10 bases, in that order; junction bases with no gene match: 4. This CDR3 is built from 14 residues. Germline loops: CDR1 SGHDN, CDR2 FVKESK. The CDR3 region has the DNA TGTGCCAGCAGCCCGTGGACAGGGGGATCACCCCTCCACTTT. It is translated as CASSPWTGGSPLHF.

The genes are TRBV5-6 and TRBJ2-7; D might be TRBD1 (5 bases). The CDR3 has 12 residues. Trimming removed 2 bases at V and 5 bases at J, with 8 bases between. The V gene's germline CDR1 is SGHDT and CDR2 YYEEEE. CDR3 nucleotide sequence: TGTGCCAGCAGCTTCACACAGGACGAGCAGTACTTC. Amino acid sequence: CASSFTQDEQYF.

The chain couples TRBV15 to TRBJ2-3; TRBD1 is a possible D gene (6 bases). This CDR3 comprises 12 residues. Germline V CDR1 and CDR2: LNHNV, YYDKDF (reference sequence). V lost 3 bases and J 12 bases, leaving 13 bases between the germline ends. CDR3 DNA: TGTGCCACCAGCAGGGACGGACAGATTCAGTATTTT. This encodes CATSRDGQIQYF.

A few counts support this clone. V usage is TRBV4-1 and J usage is TRBJ1-4; D uncertain. V lost 5 bases and J lost 8, with 9 bases in between. CDR1 and CDR2 (germline): MGHRA, YSYEKL. This CDR3 spans 12 amino acids. CDR3: CASSYLGEKLFF. CDR3 DNA sequence: TGCGCCAGCAGCTACCTCGGGGAAAAACTGTTTTTT.

The V call is TRBV9, the J call TRBJ1-6, with TRBD1 matching 7 bases. The CDR3 contains 15 residues. V trimming: 1 base; J trimming: 8 bases; junction bases outside the gene matches: 6. Germline CDR1 is SGDLS and CDR2 is YYNGEE. CDR3 sequence reads: CASSVLGTEDSPLHF. CDR3 bases: TGTGCCAGCAGCGTACTGGGGACAGAAGATTCACCCCTCCACTTT.

This CDR3 reads CASGAWRETHNEQFF. The CDR3 DNA is TGTGCCAGCGGGGCATGGCGGGAGACCCACAATGAGCAGTTCTTC. The chain is built from TRBV28 and TRBJ2-1; 7 bases match TRBD2. This CDR3 is built from 15 residues. Looked up from germline, CDR1 is MDHEN and CDR2 is SYDVKM. V trimming: 8 bases; J trimming: 5 bases; junction bases outside the gene matches: 12.